This T cell receptor beta chain was captured in a study of early T cells in non-severe SARS-CoV-2 infection. TCRdb redid the calling of the 5' RACE reads with MiXCR, one entry per CDR3 protein. The sample holds about 77,000 distinct CDR3 sequences, 16% seen once. The CDR3 totals 13 residues. CDR1 is SGHTA, CDR2 FQGTGA, per germline. Trimming removed 5 bases from V and 5 bases from J, with 13 bases in between. This clonotype was sampled from an adult who was a healthcare worker with PCR-confirmed SARS-CoV-2 infection or an uninfected control (not recorded which). Material for sequencing was whole blood. The J gene is TRBJ2-7, the V gene TRBV7-3; possible D gene TRBD1, 5 bases. The chain's CDR3 is CASSPGPGNEQYF. The CDR3 nucleotides are TGTGCCAGCAGCCCCGGCCCAGGGAACGAGCAGTACTTC.